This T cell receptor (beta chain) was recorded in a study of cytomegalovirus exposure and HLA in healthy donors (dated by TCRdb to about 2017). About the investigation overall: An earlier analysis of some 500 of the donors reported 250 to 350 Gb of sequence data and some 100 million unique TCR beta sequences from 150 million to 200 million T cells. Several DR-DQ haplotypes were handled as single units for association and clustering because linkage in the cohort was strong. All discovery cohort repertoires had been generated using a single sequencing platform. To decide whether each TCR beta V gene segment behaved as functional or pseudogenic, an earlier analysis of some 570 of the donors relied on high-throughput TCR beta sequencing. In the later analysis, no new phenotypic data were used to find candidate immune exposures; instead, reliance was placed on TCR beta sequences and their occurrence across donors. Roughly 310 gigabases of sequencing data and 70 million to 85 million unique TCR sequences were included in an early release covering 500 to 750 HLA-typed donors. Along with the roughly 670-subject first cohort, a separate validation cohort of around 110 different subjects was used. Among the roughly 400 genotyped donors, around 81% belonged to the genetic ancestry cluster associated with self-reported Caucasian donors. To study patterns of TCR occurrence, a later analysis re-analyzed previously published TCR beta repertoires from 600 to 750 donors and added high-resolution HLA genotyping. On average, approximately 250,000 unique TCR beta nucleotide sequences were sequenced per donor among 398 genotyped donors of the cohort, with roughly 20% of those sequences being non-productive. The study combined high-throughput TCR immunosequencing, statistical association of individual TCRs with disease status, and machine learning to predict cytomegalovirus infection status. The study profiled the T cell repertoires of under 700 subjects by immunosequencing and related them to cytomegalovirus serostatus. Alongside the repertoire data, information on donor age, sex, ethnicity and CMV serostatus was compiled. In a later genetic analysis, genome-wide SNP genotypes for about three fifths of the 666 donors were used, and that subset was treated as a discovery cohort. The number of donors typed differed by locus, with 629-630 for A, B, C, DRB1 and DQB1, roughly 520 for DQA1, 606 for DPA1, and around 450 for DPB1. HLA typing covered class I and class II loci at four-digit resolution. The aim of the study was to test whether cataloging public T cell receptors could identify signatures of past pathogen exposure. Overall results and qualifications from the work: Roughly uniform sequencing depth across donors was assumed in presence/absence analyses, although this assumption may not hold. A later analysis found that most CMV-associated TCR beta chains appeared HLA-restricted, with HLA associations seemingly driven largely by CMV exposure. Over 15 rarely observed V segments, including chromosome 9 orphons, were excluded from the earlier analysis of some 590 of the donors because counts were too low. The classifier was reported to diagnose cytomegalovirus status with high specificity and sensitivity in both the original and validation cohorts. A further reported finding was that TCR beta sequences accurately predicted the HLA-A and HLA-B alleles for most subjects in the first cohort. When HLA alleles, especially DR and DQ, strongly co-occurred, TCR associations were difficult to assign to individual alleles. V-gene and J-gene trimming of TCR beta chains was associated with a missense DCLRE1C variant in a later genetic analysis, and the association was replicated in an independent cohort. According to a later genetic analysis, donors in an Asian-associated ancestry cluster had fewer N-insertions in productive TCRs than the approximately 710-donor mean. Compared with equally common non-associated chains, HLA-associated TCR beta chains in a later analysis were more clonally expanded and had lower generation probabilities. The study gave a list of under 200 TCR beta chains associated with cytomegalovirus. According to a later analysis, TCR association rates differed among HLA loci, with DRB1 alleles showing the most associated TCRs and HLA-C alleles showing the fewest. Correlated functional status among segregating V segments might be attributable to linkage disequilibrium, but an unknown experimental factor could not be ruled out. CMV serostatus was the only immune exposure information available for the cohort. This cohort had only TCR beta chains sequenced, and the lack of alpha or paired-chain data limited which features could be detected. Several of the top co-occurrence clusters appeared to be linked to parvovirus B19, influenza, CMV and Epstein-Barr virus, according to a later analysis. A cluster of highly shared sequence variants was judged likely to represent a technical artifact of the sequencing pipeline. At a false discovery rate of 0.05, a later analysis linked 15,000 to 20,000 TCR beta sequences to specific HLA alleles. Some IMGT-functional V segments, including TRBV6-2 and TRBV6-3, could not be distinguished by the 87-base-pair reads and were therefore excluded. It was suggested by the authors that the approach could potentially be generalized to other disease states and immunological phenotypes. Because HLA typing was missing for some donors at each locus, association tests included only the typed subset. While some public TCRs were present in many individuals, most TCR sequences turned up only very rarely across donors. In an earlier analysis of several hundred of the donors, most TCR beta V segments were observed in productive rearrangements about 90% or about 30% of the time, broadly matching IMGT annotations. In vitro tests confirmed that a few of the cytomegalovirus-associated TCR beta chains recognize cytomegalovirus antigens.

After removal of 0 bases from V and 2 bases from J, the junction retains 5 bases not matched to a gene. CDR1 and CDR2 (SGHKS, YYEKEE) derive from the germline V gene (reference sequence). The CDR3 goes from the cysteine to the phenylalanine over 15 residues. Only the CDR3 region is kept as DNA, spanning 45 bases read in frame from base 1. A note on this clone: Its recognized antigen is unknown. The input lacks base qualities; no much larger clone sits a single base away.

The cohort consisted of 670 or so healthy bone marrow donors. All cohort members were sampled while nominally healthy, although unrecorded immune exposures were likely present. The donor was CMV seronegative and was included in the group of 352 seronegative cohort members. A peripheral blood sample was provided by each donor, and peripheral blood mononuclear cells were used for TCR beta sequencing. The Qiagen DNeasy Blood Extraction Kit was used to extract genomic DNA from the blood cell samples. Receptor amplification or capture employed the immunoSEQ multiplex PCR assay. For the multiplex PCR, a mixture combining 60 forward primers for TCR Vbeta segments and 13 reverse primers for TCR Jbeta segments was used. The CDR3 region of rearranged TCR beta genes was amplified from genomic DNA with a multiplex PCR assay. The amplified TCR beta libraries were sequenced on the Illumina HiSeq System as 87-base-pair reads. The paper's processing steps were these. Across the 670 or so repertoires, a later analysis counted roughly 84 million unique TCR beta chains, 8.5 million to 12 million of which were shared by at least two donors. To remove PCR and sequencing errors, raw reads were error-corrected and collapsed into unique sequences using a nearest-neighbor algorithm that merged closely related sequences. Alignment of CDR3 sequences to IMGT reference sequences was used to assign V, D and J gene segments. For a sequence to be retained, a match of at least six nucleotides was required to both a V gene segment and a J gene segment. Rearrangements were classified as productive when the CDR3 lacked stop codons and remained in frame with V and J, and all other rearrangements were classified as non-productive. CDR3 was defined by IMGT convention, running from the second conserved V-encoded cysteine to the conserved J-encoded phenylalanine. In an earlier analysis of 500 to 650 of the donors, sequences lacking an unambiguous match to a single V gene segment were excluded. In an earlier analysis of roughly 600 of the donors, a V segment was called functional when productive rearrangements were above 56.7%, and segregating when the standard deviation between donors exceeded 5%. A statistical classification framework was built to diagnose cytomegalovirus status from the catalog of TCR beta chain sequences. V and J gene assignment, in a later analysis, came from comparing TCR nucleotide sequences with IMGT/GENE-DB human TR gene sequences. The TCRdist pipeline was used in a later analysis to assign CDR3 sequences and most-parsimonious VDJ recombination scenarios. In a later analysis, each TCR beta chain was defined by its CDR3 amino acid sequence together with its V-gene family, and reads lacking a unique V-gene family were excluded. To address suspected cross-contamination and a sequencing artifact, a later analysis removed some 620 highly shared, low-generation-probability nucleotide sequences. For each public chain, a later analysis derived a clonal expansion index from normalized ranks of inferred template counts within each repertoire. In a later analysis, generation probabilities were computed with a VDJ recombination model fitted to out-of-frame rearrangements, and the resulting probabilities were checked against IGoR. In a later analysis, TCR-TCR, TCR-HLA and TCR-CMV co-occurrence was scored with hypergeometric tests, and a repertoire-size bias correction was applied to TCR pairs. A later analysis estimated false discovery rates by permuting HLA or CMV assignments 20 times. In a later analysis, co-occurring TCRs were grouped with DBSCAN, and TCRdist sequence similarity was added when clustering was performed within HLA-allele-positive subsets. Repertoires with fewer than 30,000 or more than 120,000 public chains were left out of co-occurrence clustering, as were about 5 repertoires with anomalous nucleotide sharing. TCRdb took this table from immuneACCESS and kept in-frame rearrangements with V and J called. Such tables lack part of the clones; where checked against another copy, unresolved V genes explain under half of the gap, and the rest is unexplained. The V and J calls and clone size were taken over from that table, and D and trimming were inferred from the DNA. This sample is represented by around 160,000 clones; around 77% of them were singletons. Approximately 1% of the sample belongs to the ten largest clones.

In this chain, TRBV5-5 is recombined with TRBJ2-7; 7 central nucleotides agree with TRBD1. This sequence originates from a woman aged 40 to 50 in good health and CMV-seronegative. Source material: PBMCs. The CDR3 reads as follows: CASSLDVTGTYEQYF. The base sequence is TGTGCCAGCAGCTTGGATGTGACAGGGACCTACGAGCAGTACTTC.